This entry lists 28 T cell receptor beta chains sequenced from one sample in a study of monozygotic twins with inflammatory bowel disease. TCRdb re-called the 5' RACE reads and shows each CDR3 protein once, DNA omitted. Its listing shows some 200,000 distinct CDR3 sequences. The sample comprised blood. The source is a human donor with ulcerative colitis or Crohn's disease, or a healthy co-twin of an affected twin (not recorded which).

The chain has TRBV20-1 and TRBJ1-5; TCRdb's D call, TRBD1, is unchecked because there is no DNA. This CDR3 is built from 13 residues. Looked up from germline, CDR1 is DFQATT and CDR2 is SNEGSKA (reference sequence). CDR3 region: CSATDSLRKPQHF.

The CDR3 spells CASNGPRETGELFF. The chain combines TRBV19 with TRBJ2-2; the D gene TCRdb calls, TRBD1, cannot be checked with no DNA. The length of the CDR3 is 14 residues. Germline V gene data show CDR1 as LNHDA and CDR2 as SQIVND (reference sequence).

The rearrangement links TRBV11-1 to TRBJ2-7; the TRBD1 assignment by TCRdb is unverifiable without DNA. This CDR3 spans 19 amino acids. In germline, CDR1 is SGHAT, CDR2 FQDESV (reference sequence). The CDR3 here is CASSLAKGAQPRSSYEQYF. Full variable domain (outside the CDR3, taken from reference TRBV11-1 and TRBJ2-7): EAEVAQSPRYKITEKSQAVAFWCDPISGHATLYWYRQILGQGPELLVQFQDESVVDDSQLPKDRFSAERLKGVDSTLKIQPAELGDSAMYLCASSLAKGAQPRSSYEQYFGPGTRLTVT.

The rearrangement links TRBV18 to TRBJ2-2. The CDR3 loop spans 14 amino acids. Germline V CDR1 and CDR2: KGHSH, LQKENI. The chain's CDR3 is CASSPDGYTGELFF.

The V and J genes are TRBV7-8 and TRBJ2-1; TCRdb returns TRBD1, unconfirmable since there is no DNA. Per the germline V gene, CDR1 is SGHVS and CDR2 is FQNEAQ. The CDR3 runs 12 residues. The CDR3: CASSFRGGEQFF.

The V and J genes are TRBV7-9 and TRBJ2-1; TCRdb's D call, TRBD1, is unchecked because there is no DNA. CDR1 is SEHNR, CDR2 FQNEAQ, per germline (reference sequence). This CDR3 spans 14 amino acids. The CDR3: CASSLSGQGDLKFF.

The chain carries TRBV10-3 and TRBJ2-5; the D call from TCRdb, TRBD1, cannot be confirmed without DNA. The CDR3 runs 13 residues. Germline CDR1 is ENHRY and CDR2 is SYGVKD. Here the CDR3 reads CAIGQGISETQYF.

The chain joins TRBV5-1 to TRBJ2-3; TCRdb's D call, TRBD2, is unchecked because there is no DNA. Germline loops: CDR1 SGHRS, CDR2 YFSETQ. CDR3 length equals 17 residues. The CDR3 sequence: CASSPRTSGYSTDTQYF.

The V gene is TRBV6-5, the J gene TRBJ1-6. Germline CDR1 and CDR2: MNHEY and SVGAGI. The CDR3 is 15 amino acids. The CDR3 sequence: CASSYSKQRNSPLHF.

The chain couples TRBV5-1 to TRBJ1-2; TCRdb picks TRBD1, but there is no DNA to check that call. Germline V gene lookup returns CDR1 SGHRS and CDR2 YFSETQ. CDR3 length: 15 residues. CDR3 residues: CASSLLGARDYGYTF. Variable domain in full (rest from reference TRBV5-1 and TRBJ1-2): KAGVTQTPRYLIKTRGQQVTLSCSPISGHRSVSWYQQTPGQGLQFLFEYFSETQRNKGNFPGRFSGRQFSNSRSEMNVSTLELGDSALYLCASSLLGARDYGYTFGSGTRLTVV.

The chain recombines TRBV6-1 with TRBJ2-7; checking the TCRdb D call of TRBD1 is not possible without DNA. The germline V gene has CDR1 MNHNS and CDR2 SASEGT. This CDR3 is built from 14 residues. CDR3 loop: CASTRDKGIYEQYF.

The CDR3 protein is CASSLASSGTSFYEQYF. The chain combines TRBV5-1 with TRBJ2-7; TCRdb proposes TRBD2, but this gene call is untestable without DNA. Germline CDR1 reads SGHRS; CDR2 reads YFSETQ. The CDR3 runs to 17 residues. Filled out from reference TRBV5-1 and TRBJ2-7, the complete variable domain reads KAGVTQTPRYLIKTRGQQVTLSCSPISGHRSVSWYQQTPGQGLQFLFEYFSETQRNKGNFPGRFSGRQFSNSRSEMNVSTLELGDSALYLCASSLASSGTSFYEQYFGPGTRLTVT.

V is TRBV12-3 or TRBV12-4 and J is TRBJ1-2; TCRdb indicates TRBD1, and absent DNA this call remains unverified. There are 14 residues in the CDR3. CDR3 sequence: CASSPSRTADGYTF.

The rearrangement uses TRBV5-1 and TRBJ2-1; TCRdb names TRBD2, which stays unverified in the absence of DNA. The CDR3 sequence is 17 residues long. The V gene's germline CDR1 is SGHRS and CDR2 YFSETQ. The chain's CDR3 is CASSLASGGNGYNEQFF. The whole variable domain, remainder taken from reference TRBV5-1 and TRBJ2-1, is KAGVTQTPRYLIKTRGQQVTLSCSPISGHRSVSWYQQTPGQGLQFLFEYFSETQRNKGNFPGRFSGRQFSNSRSEMNVSTLELGDSALYLCASSLASGGNGYNEQFFGPGTRLTVL.

The chain recombines TRBV7-6 with TRBJ1-2; the TCRdb call, TRBD1, lacks DNA for checking. The CDR3 totals 15 residues. CDR1 SGHVS and CDR2 FNYEAQ come from the germline V gene. CDR3 region: CASSLVPGQGYGYTF.

The chain joins TRBV13 to TRBJ1-1. Germline assignment: CDR1 PRHDT and CDR2 FYEKMQ (reference sequence). The CDR3 extends over 13 amino acids. CDR3 sequence reads: CASSPHLNTEAFF.

This chain uses TRBV20-1 with TRBJ1-2. The CDR3 spans 14 residues. The germline gives CDR1 DFQATT, CDR2 SNEGSKA (reference sequence). CDR3 in amino acids: CSARVTTNMYGYTF.

The CDR3 sequence is CASSHTQGASQPQHF. This rearrangement joins TRBV18 to TRBJ1-5; TCRdb outputs TRBD1, but without DNA this stays unchecked. CDR1 is KGHSH, CDR2 LQKENI, per germline. The CDR3 spans 15 residues.

The chain carries TRBV5-1 and TRBJ2-4; TCRdb's D gene call, TRBD1, goes unchecked for lack of DNA. The germline V gene has CDR1 SGHRS and CDR2 YFSETQ. This CDR3 is 13 amino acids long. This CDR3 reads CASTEDNPYIQYF.

The chain uses TRBV20-1 and TRBJ2-5; TCRdb calls TRBD1, which cannot be checked without DNA. The CDR3 runs to 15 residues. Looked up from germline, CDR1 is DFQATT and CDR2 is SNEGSKA (reference sequence). The CDR3 region is CSAYRTWQGQETQYF.

The CDR3 sequence is CASSPGEGWWPQHF. The rearrangement links TRBV11-2 to TRBJ1-5. Germline V gene data show CDR1 as SGHAT and CDR2 as FQNNGV. CDR3 length: 14 residues. Looking up the rest from reference TRBV11-2 and TRBJ1-5 gives the full variable domain: EAGVAQSPRYKIIEKRQSVAFWCNPISGHATLYWYQQILGQGPKLLIQFQNNGVVDDSQLPKDRFSAERLKGVDSTLKIQPAKLEDSAVYLCASSPGEGWWPQHFGDGTRLSIL.

The V and J genes are TRBV7-2 and TRBJ1-4; as DNA is missing, the TRBD1 call by TCRdb cannot be tested. Germline-derived CDR1 and CDR2 are SGHTA and FQGNSA. The CDR3 sequence is 15 residues long. CDR3 protein: CASSLARQGGEKLFF. The full variable domain, in which reference TRBV7-2 and TRBJ1-4 provide the parts outside the CDR3, is GAGVSQSPSNKVTEKGKDVELRCDPISGHTALYWYRQSLGQGLEFLIYFQGNSAPDKSGLPSDRFSAERTGGSVSTLTIQRTQQEDSAVYLCASSLARQGGEKLFFGSGTQLSVL.

This chain uses TRBV20-1 with TRBJ2-1. This CDR3 contains 15 residues. Germline loops: CDR1 DFQATT, CDR2 SNEGSKA (reference sequence). The CDR3 loop reads CSASPPGSSYNEQFF.

The rearrangement uses TRBV5-1 and TRBJ1-1. CDR3 length: 15 amino acids. Germline values: CDR1 SGHRS, CDR2 YFSETQ. The CDR3 sequence: CASSLSAERNTEAFF. Drawing the rest from reference TRBV5-1 and TRBJ1-1, the complete variable domain is KAGVTQTPRYLIKTRGQQVTLSCSPISGHRSVSWYQQTPGQGLQFLFEYFSETQRNKGNFPGRFSGRQFSNSRSEMNVSTLELGDSALYLCASSLSAERNTEAFFGQGTRLTVV.

The rearrangement joins TRBV20-1 to TRBJ2-2; TCRdb designates TRBD2, a call that cannot be tested without DNA. Germline V CDR1 and CDR2: DFQATT, SNEGSKA (reference sequence). The CDR3 is 15 residues long. Here the CDR3 reads CSARERGGNTGELFF.

The CDR3 is CAISSGAGKGYEQYF. J is TRBJ2-7 and V is TRBV10-3; with no DNA, the TCRdb D assignment of TRBD2 cannot be verified. Germline V gives CDR1 ENHRY, CDR2 SYGVKD. The CDR3 covers 15 residues.

The V call is TRBV18, the J call TRBJ2-2; TCRdb's assignment of TRBD1 cannot be checked, as there is no DNA. Germline V gene lookup returns CDR1 KGHSH and CDR2 LQKENI. This CDR3 is built from 15 residues. The CDR3: CASSPPGQMTGELFF.

The V gene is TRBV5-1, the J gene TRBJ2-7; TCRdb lists TRBD1, though no DNA is available to test this call. Germline V gives CDR1 SGHRS, CDR2 YFSETQ. The CDR3 covers 15 residues. CDR3: CASSLYGTAPYEQYF.